This T cell receptor beta chain was profiled in a study of T cells in localized non-small cell lung cancer (dated by TCRdb to 2018 to 2021). Turning to the overall study: T cell repertoires of 200 to 250 early-stage NSCLC patients were analyzed, with tumors being compared against uninvolved tumor-adjacent lungs. The cohort was made up of around 220 treatment-naive NSCLC patients whose localized lung tumors had been resected. A mean age of approximately 66 years was recorded for the NSCLC patients, of whom around 120 were male and some 100 were female.

What the study reported, not specific to this receptor: Higher T cell density in blood was associated with longer overall survival, whereas higher clonality in adjacent lung was associated with shorter survival. A median of approximately 57 of the top 100 tumor clones were detected in paired uninvolved adjacent lung, and 25 to 35 of these tumor clones were also found among the top 100 clones of the paired uninvolved adjacent lung. Uninvolved tumor-adjacent lung showed the highest T cell clonality, higher than tumor, which suggests more focused antigenic responses in the adjacent lung. Because of the exploratory design, TCR variables were selected using unadjusted p-values without false-discovery rate correction. Multi-region tumor sequencing was not performed, so intratumor heterogeneity could not be excluded.

CDR1 GTSNPN and CDR2 SVGIG are derived from the germline V gene (reference sequence). The CDR3 measures 14 amino acids from cysteine to phenylalanine. Here the CDR3 DNA is all that survives: 42 bases in frame from base 1. V is pared back by 3 bases and J by 6 bases, with 16 bases lying between the germline termini. The immunoSEQ Assay was used to sequence TCR beta CDR3 regions from DNA. Processing in the source paper ran as follows. To compute T cell density, TCR beta template counts were normalized to usable DNA, which was estimated by amplifying housekeeping genes. Using the preseqR package, richness was estimated by extrapolating to 120,000 templates for tissue samples and 400,000 templates for PBMC samples. Clonality was taken to be one minus Pielou's evenness. To identify tissue-enriched TCRs, differential abundance testing was run on productive amino-acid clonotypes with a minimum total count of 5 and an alpha of 0.1. The Jaccard Index and the Morisita Overlap Index were used to measure how much the repertoires overlapped between compartments. GLIPH grouped TCR beta CDR3s together with public tetramer-defined viral CDR3s, and a viral motif had to include at least three viral sequences and show V-gene enrichment. TCRdb carries this immuneACCESS record with in-frame sequences only. Its versions omit some clonotypes, under half of them owing to an unresolved V gene in the studies checked, with the rest unexplained. Clonal size and the V and J genes are those of that table, whereas D and trimming came from the DNA. The sample has tens of thousands of clones on record, about 83% of them singletons. Together, the top ten hold less than 15% of the sample.

At diagnosis, peripheral blood, uninvolved tumor-adjacent lung and tumor were collected and stored as a combination of fresh-frozen and FFPE material. For TCR repertoire profiling, blood samples were analyzed as peripheral blood mononuclear cells. As concerns this clone: This receptor's antigen is unknown. Base qualities are not recorded, but no much larger clone differs from it by a single base.

The sequence derives from a female donor at least 60 years old with stage I lung adenocarcinoma. Sequencing used peripheral blood, obtained before any cancer treatment. The chain was built from TRBV30 and TRBJ2-3; the D gene is perhaps TRBD2, on 5 matching bases. The DNA reads TGTGCCTGGAGAGCCAAAAGGAGGACGGATACGCAGTATTTT. Its amino acids are CAWRAKRRTDTQYF.